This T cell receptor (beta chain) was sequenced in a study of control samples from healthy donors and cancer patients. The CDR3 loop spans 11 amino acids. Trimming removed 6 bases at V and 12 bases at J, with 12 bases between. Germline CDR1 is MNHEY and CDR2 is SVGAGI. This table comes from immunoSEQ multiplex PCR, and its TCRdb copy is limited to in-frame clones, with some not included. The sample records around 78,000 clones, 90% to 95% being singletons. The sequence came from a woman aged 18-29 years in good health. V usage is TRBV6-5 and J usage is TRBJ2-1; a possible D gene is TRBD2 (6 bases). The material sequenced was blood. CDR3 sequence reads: CASSLGGPQFF. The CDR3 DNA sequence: TGTGCCAGCAGCTTGGGAGGCCCGCAGTTCTTC.